This T cell receptor (beta chain) is drawn from a study of vaccination and CD4 T cells after COVID-19. Overall study: Stimulation of the cells used overlapping spike peptide pools from SARS-CoV-2 and from the common cold coronaviruses HCoV-NL63, HCoV-OC43 and HCoV-229E.

Details on this clonotype: The target antigen is unknown.

The treatment: approximately 11-day PBMC culture with coronavirus spike peptide pools or control peptides (ViraFEST assay). General study findings and limits: There was no significant change from approximately 23 to 38 median reactive clonotypes.

With the Oncomine TCR Beta short-read assay, DNA from cultured CD4+ T cells was sequenced. Researchers extracted genomic DNA from CD4+ T cells that had been cultured. TCRdb recomputed calls from the PCR reads with MiXCR, one row per CDR3 protein. In the table there are approximately 19,000 distinct CDR3 sequences, about 51% of which are singletons. Material: CD4+ T cells from blood, cultured in vitro. This TCR came from a human donor who had recovered from COVID-19.

The CDR3 region is CASRAERGYGYTF. Here the CDR3 DNA reads TGTGCCAGCAGAGCCGAGCGGGGCTATGGCTACACCTTC. The chain employs TRBV9 and TRBJ1-2, with D hard to call. The CDR3 runs to 13 residues. V lost 5 bases, J lost 4 bases, and 12 bases lay in between. Germline assignment: CDR1 SGDLS and CDR2 YYNGEE.